This TCR beta chain was sequenced for a study of blood T cell repertoires in COVID-19. The assay was immunoSEQ multiplex PCR, and TCRdb's table has in-frame clones only and misses some. In the table there are around 310,000 clones, about nine tenths of which are singletons. Participants came from about 23 US areas, aged roughly 18 to 100 years. The TCR was taken from a woman aged 30 to 39 who had recovered from COVID-19. Source material: PBMCs or T cells enriched from blood (not recorded which).

The CDR3 is CASSSIPVREGYEQYF. CDR3 nucleotide sequence: TGTGCCAGCAGCTCCATCCCGGTGCGGGAGGGGTACGAGCAGTACTTC. The chain carries TRBV27 and TRBJ2-7; the match to TRBD2 covers 9 bases. The CDR3 has 16 residues. Germline lookup yields CDR1 MNHEY and CDR2 SMNVEV (reference sequence). V shed 6 bases and J 4 bases; nucleotides not matched to a gene: 13.